One sample yielded the 19 T cell receptor beta chains listed below, sequenced in a study of cytomegalovirus exposure and HLA in healthy donors. The PCR contained 60 Vbeta and 13 Jbeta primers. Method: immunoSEQ multiplex PCR; TCRdb's copy keeps in-frame clones and lacks some. Here the sample table reports approximately 30,000 clones. The sequencing sample was made of PBMCs. The receptors shown here come from a woman aged 40 to 55 in good health and CMV-seropositive.

This chain links TRBV27 with TRBJ1-5, with unresolved D. Trimming took off 5 bases at V and 3 bases at J, with 11 bases between the two ends. Germline CDR1 and CDR2: MNHEY and SMNVEV (reference sequence). The CDR3 contains 14 residues. In DNA, the CDR3 is TGTGCCAGCAGTCGCCGACGGGACAATCAGCCCCAGCATTTT. Amino acid sequence: CASSRRRDNQPQHF.

The chain carries TRBV18 and TRBJ1-3, with D possibly being TRBD1 (6 bases). This CDR3 has 18 residues. Germline V gives CDR1 KGHSH, CDR2 LQKENI. Trimming cost V 2 bases and J 0 bases, with 17 bases left between them. In nucleotides, the CDR3 is TGTGCCAGCTCACCAGGTATGCCGACAGGACCCTCTGGAAACACCATATATTTT. Its translation: CASSPGMPTGPSGNTIYF. Together with reference TRBV18 and TRBJ1-3, the CDR3 gives the full variable domain: NAGVMQNPRHLVRRRGQEARLRCSPMKGHSHVYWYRQLPEEGLKFMVYLQKENIIDESGMPKERFSAEFPKEGPSILRIQQVVRGDSAAYFCASSPGMPTGPSGNTIYFGEGSWLTVV.

V usage is TRBV6-6 and J usage is TRBJ2-2; maybe TRBD2 (6 bases). The length of the CDR3 is 11 residues. The V end lost 3 bases, the J end lost 12 bases, and 8 bases lay between the germline ends. Germline CDR1 MNHNY, CDR2 SVGAGI (reference sequence). The CDR3, as DNA: TGTGCCAGCAGTTATGGGGGGAAGCTGTTTTTT. Its protein product is CASSYGGKLFF.

As DNA, the CDR3 is TGTGCCAGCAGTGAACCCCAGGGCAGTGAGCAGTTCTTC. Its translation is CASSEPQGSEQFF. The chain couples TRBV9 to TRBJ2-1; perhaps TRBD1 as D (5 bases). Trimming took off 5 bases at V and 9 bases at J, with 15 bases between the two ends. CDR3 size: 13 residues. From germline, CDR1 is SGDLS and CDR2 YYNGEE.

The chain is built from TRBV19 and TRBJ2-5, with D tentatively TRBD1 (6 bases). The length of the CDR3 is 13 residues. The V gene lost 3 bases and the J gene lost 5 bases, with 10 bases spanning the gap. Germline CDR1 reads LNHDA; CDR2 reads SQIVND (reference sequence). CDR3 DNA: TGTGCCAGTAGTATGGGTAGGGGGGAGACCCAGTACTTC. Residues: CASSMGRGETQYF.

The V call is TRBV19, the J call TRBJ2-3; 7 bases match TRBD2. The CDR3 loop spans 13 amino acids. Germline values: CDR1 LNHDA, CDR2 SQIVND (reference sequence). V shed 10 bases and J 6 bases; nucleotides not matched to a gene: 10. The CDR3 sequence is CATWEGWGDTQYF. The CDR3 DNA is TGTGCCACCTGGGAGGGATGGGGGGATACGCAGTATTTT.

V and J are TRBV5-5 and TRBJ2-7; tentatively, D is TRBD2 (5 bases). The CDR3 is made up of 14 amino acids. Germline V gene sequence: CDR1 SGHKS, CDR2 YYEKEE (reference sequence). V lost 4 bases, J lost 6 bases, and 17 bases lay in between. CDR3 DNA sequence: TGTGCCAGCAGCGCGGGTGTAAGGGAACGCGAGCAGTACTTC. Amino acids: CASSAGVREREQYF.

The V gene is TRBV7-2, the J gene TRBJ2-5; tentatively, D is TRBD1 (6 bases). CDR3 size: 15 residues. The germline V gene has CDR1 SGHTA and CDR2 FQGNSA. Trimming took off 3 bases at V and 4 bases at J, with 15 bases between the two ends. The CDR3 nucleotides are TGTGCCAGCAGCTTCTCCCGGACAGTCTCAGAGACCCAGTACTTC. It codes for CASSFSRTVSETQYF.

The chain couples TRBV7-9 to TRBJ2-7, with D perhaps matching TRBD1 (5 bases). Germline CDR1 reads SEHNR; CDR2 reads FQNEAQ (reference sequence). Trimming removed 1 base at V and 2 bases at J, with 15 bases between. The CDR3 runs to 16 residues. For the CDR3, the DNA is TGTGCCAGCAGCTTAGTATTAGGCAGGGCAACCTACGAGCAGTACTTC. This sequence encodes CASSLVLGRATYEQYF.

This chain joins TRBV5-1 and TRBJ1-5, with 9 bases matching TRBD1. Germline CDR1 is SGHRS and CDR2 is YFSETQ. This CDR3 is built from 15 residues. J lost 4 bases, V lost 0 bases, and 2 bases had no gene match. CDR3 in amino acids: CASSLDRGRNQPQHF. As DNA, the CDR3 is TGCGCCAGCAGCTTGGACAGGGGGCGGAATCAGCCCCAGCATTTT. The full variable domain, in which reference TRBV5-1 and TRBJ1-5 provide the parts outside the CDR3, is KAGVTQTPRYLIKTRGQQVTLSCSPISGHRSVSWYQQTPGQGLQFLFEYFSETQRNKGNFPGRFSGRQFSNSRSEMNVSTLELGDSALYLCASSLDRGRNQPQHFGDGTRLSIL.

The V call is TRBV6-1, the J call TRBJ2-1, with TRBD2 identical over 11 bases. The V gene end was trimmed by 1 base and the J gene end by 10 bases; junction bases not matched to a gene: 3. This CDR3 has 14 amino acids. Germline CDR1 and CDR2: MNHNS and SASEGT. The CDR3 nucleotides read TGTGCCAGCAGTGAAGGAATAGCGGGAGGGGAGCAGTTCTTC. Translation gives CASSEGIAGGEQFF.

The genes are TRBV5-4 and TRBJ2-2; 8 bases line up with TRBD1. The CDR3 is 13 amino acids. V shed 6 bases, J shed 6 bases, and the junction held 4 bases outside the gene matches. Germline CDR1 SGHNT, CDR2 YYREEE (reference sequence). CDR3 protein: CASNEDRAGELFF. CDR3 coding DNA: TGTGCCAGCAACGAGGACAGGGCCGGGGAGCTGTTTTTT.

The chain combines TRBV18 with TRBJ2-7; 7 nucleotides agree with TRBD2. Unmatched junction bases numbered 7, after V lost 1 base and J lost 4 bases. The germline gives CDR1 KGHSH, CDR2 LQKENI. This CDR3 spans 15 amino acids. CDR3 coding DNA: TGTGCCAGCTCACCACGGGGGGAGGGCAAGTACGAGCAGTACTTC. This gives the protein CASSPRGEGKYEQYF.

The CDR3 bases are TGCGCCAGCAGCCAAGCAGGGTTCCGGATTGAAGCTTTCTTT. Its translation is CASSQAGFRIEAFF. The J gene is TRBJ1-1, the V gene TRBV4-1; D perhaps matches TRBD1 (5 bases). With 1 base removed from V and 7 bases from J, the gap between germline ends came to 13 bases. Germline-derived CDR1 and CDR2 are MGHRA and YSYEKL. The CDR3 extends over 14 amino acids.

V gene TRBV7-9 combines with J gene TRBJ2-3; 9 bases agree with TRBD1. The J segment lost 3 bases and the V segment lost 3 bases, leaving 4 bases of the junction unmatched. The V gene's germline CDR1 is SEHNR and CDR2 FQNEAQ (reference sequence). This CDR3 is 15 amino acids long. Here the CDR3 DNA reads TGTGCCAGCAGCTTGCCGGGACAGGGAACAGATACGCAGTATTTT. Its protein is CASSLPGQGTDTQYF.

The rearrangement uses TRBV27 and TRBJ2-7; 10 bases agree with TRBD2. V trimming: 2 bases; J trimming: 0 bases; junction bases outside the gene matches: 4. The germline gives CDR1 MNHEY, CDR2 SMNVEV (reference sequence). The CDR3 contains 16 residues. This chain's CDR3 is CASSLRPSGSSYEQYF. In nucleotides, the CDR3 is TGTGCCAGCAGTTTACGTCCTAGCGGGAGCTCCTACGAGCAGTACTTC.

The V gene is TRBV19, the J gene TRBJ1-4; D might be TRBD1 (5 bases). Germline V CDR1 and CDR2: LNHDA, SQIVND (reference sequence). There are 15 residues in the CDR3. The V and J ends lost 5 bases and 8 bases respectively, with 18 bases between them. The CDR3 nucleotides read TGTGCCAGTAGTCCGCTCGGGGGGAATAGGGAAAAACTGTTTTTT. The encoded protein is CASSPLGGNREKLFF.

The rearrangement links TRBV6-1 to TRBJ2-7; D call uncertain. Trimming took off 2 bases at V and 4 bases at J, with 6 bases between the two ends. The germline CDR1 and CDR2 sequences are MNHNS and SASEGT. This CDR3 spans 12 amino acids. The CDR3 DNA reads TGTGCCAGCAGTGAAAGAGGATACGAGCAGTACTTC. This codes for CASSERGYEQYF.

The chain uses TRBV11-1 and TRBJ2-3, with TRBD2 matching 10 bases. This CDR3 spans 18 amino acids. Germline loops: CDR1 SGHAT, CDR2 FQDESV (reference sequence). The V gene end was trimmed by 3 bases and the J gene end by 0 bases; junction bases not matched to a gene: 9. The CDR3 DNA sequence: TGTGCCAGCAGCTTTCGGGCTAGCGGGAGCCTTAGCACAGATACGCAGTATTTT. Its translation is CASSFRASGSLSTDTQYF.